This is a list of T cell receptor beta chains from one sample in a study of OX40 agonist ivuxolimab in advanced cancers. The repertoire was sequenced with immunoSEQ multiplex PCR; TCRdb's copy has only in-frame clones and lacks some. This table has around 95,000 clones, under 95% appearing once. The sample in question was CD4+ or CD8+ T cells sorted from blood, obtained in a trial of the OX40 agonist ivuxolimab. The source of these receptors is an adult with an advanced solid tumor such as melanoma, head and neck, liver or kidney cancer. The CDR3 runs from the conserved cysteine through the conserved F or W. D genes are given only for firm matches. Size values are once, few and many counts, or a class for expanded clones, and some rows have none.

j_call clone_size v_call d_call cdr3_nt cdr3_aa
TRBJ1-4 NA TRBV19 NA TGTGCCAGTAGTATAGGGGACGGTAACGAAAAACTGTTTTTT CASSIGDGNEKLFF
TRBJ2-5 NA TRBV5-1 NA TGCGCCAGCAGCGGAGGGACGCCCAATCTGGAGACCCAGTACTTC CASSGGTPNLETQYF
TRBJ2-7 NA TRBV18 NA TGTGCCAGCTCACCACCGCTCGGATCTGCCTACGAGCAGTACTTC CASSPPLGSAYEQYF
TRBJ2-2 NA TRBV10-1 NA TGCGCCAGCTCGACTAGGTTGAACACCGGGGAGCTGTTTTTT CASSTRLNTGELFF
TRBJ1-2 NA TRBV6-5 NA TGTGCCAGCAGTCCCCGGGGGGGCGACTATGGCTACACCTTC CASSPRGGDYGYTF
TRBJ2-2 few TRBV9 NA TGTGCCAGCACCCGGACAAACGCCGGGGAGCTGTTTTTT CASTRTNAGELFF
TRBJ2-1 NA TRBV7-2 NA TGTGCCAGCAGCTTAAGTCCCGGTTACAATGAGCAGTTCTTC CASSLSPGYNEQFF
TRBJ2-7 NA TRBV4-2 NA TGTGCCAGCAGCCCCTCAGGTTCTAAATACTACGAGCAGTACTTC CASSPSGSKYYEQYF
TRBJ1-1 NA TRBV7-6 NA TGTGCCAGCAGTGTAGGTCGCGTTCCCCACGAAGCTTTCTTT CASSVGRVPHEAFF
TRBJ2-7 NA TRBV4-2 NA TGTGCCAGCAGCCAACGACAGACCTACGAGCAGTACTTC CASSQRQTYEQYF
TRBJ1-4 NA TRBV21-1 NA TGTGCCAGCAGCGATCCGGGACAGCCTACGATAGAAAATGAAAAACTGTTTTTT CASSDPGQPTIENEKLFF
TRBJ2-3 NA TRBV19 NA TGTGCCAGTAGTATAGATACTAGGGTTTGGGGCACAGATACGCAGTATTTT CASSIDTRVWGTDTQYF
TRBJ1-1 NA TRBV28 TRBD1 TGTGCCAGCAGTTTGGGGGTAACGGGACAGCGGAACACTGAAGCTTTCTTT CASSLGVTGQRNTEAFF
TRBJ2-4 once TRBV27 NA TGTGCCAGGCTCGGAGGGGGGCGTCCAAACATTCAGTACTTC CARLGGGRPNIQYF
TRBJ1-1 NA TRBV18 NA TGTGCCTGTCAGGGAGACATGAACACTGAAGCTTTCTTT CACQGDMNTEAFF
TRBJ1-4 NA TRBV4-2 NA TGTGCCAGCAGCCAAGGGCAGGAGTCAACTAATGAAAAACTGTTTTTT CASSQGQESTNEKLFF
TRBJ1-5 few TRBV30 NA TGTGCCTGGAGTGCAGGGACCCTTAATCAGCCCCAGCATTTT CAWSAGTLNQPQHF
TRBJ1-1 NA TRBV19 TRBD1 TGTGCCAGTACAAGGACAGGGGGCTCGAACACTGAAGCTTTCTTT CASTRTGGSNTEAFF
TRBJ2-5 NA TRBV5-1 NA TGCGCCAGCAGAGCCAGGGGTGGAGAGACCCAGTACTTC CASRARGGETQYF
TRBJ1-1 NA TRBV19 NA TGTGCCAGTAGTTTGGGGCTGTGGAACACTGAAGCTTTCTTT CASSLGLWNTEAFF
TRBJ2-7 NA TRBV5-8 NA TGTGCCAGCAGCTTGGGTCTCAGGGGCAGTACCTACGAGCAGTACTTC CASSLGLRGSTYEQYF
TRBJ1-2 NA TRBV5-1 TRBD1 TGCGCCAGCAGTCCGACAGGGGGCACTGGCTACACCTTC CASSPTGGTGYTF